The 28 T cell receptor beta chains below were found in one sample sequenced in a study of CD8+ T cells in alopecia areata. After isolation, RNA underwent reverse transcription to generate cDNA as the sequencing template. Clones were read by immunoSEQ multiplex PCR, and TCRdb kept only the in-frame ones, dropping some. Sampling found 15,000 to 20,000 clones, none seen once. Cutaneous lymph node cells were pooled, and they were sorted using CD4, CD8alpha, NKG2D, NKG2ACE and other markers. The sample consisted of CD8+ T cells sorted from a lymph node. The receptors originated from a C3H/HeJ mouse with alopecia areata. Mice of this strain are of MHC haplotype H2-k.

A word on this clone: Any gene name here is a mouse gene name. The read terminates 4 residues before the CDR3 end, so the remaining end is supplied by the germline J gene. The V gene is TRBV13-1, the J gene TRBJ1-4; D might be TRBD1 (6 bases). CDR3 length: 14 amino acids. Trimming removed 1 base from V and 5 bases from J, with 9 bases in between. Germline V gives CDR1 NSHNY, CDR2 SYGAGN. CDR3 residues: CASSDRQGNERLFF. Partial CDR3 DNA: TGTGCCAGCAGTGATAGGCAGGGGAACGAA. Based on the CDR3 plus reference TRBV13-1 and TRBJ1-4, the full variable domain is EAAVTQSPRNKVTVTGGNVTLSCRQTNSHNYMYWYRQDTGHGLRLIHYSYGAGNLRIGDVPDGYKATRTTQEDFFLLLELASPSQTSLYFCASSDRQGNERLFFGHGTKLSVL.

In regard to this clone: Gene names denote mouse genes. The CDR3 end is not reached by the read, which stops 4 residues before it; the germline J gene fills it in. V is TRBV19 and J is TRBJ1-1; 9 positions match TRBD1. CDR3 length: 15 residues. Germline assignment: CDR1 FNHDT and CDR2 SITEND (reference sequence). Losses at the gene ends were 4 bases for V and 3 bases for J; bases not matched to a gene: 7. Incomplete CDR3 DNA: TGTGCCAGCAGTCCCCTACAGGGGGCAGACACA. As protein: CASSPLQGADT. The entire CDR3 is CASSPLQGADTEVFF.

This clone was observed many times. The protein recorded in TCRdb does not match the translated DNA at residue 12; the protein presented here comes from translating the DNA. Gene names and germline match the mouse. The CDR3 end lies 3 residues beyond the end of the read and is filled in from the germline J gene. The rearrangement uses TRBV13-3 and TRBJ1-3; 8 bases align to TRBD1. After removal of 5 bases from V and 0 bases from J, the junction contained 4 bases not matched to a gene. Germline CDR1 is NNHDY and CDR2 is SYVADS. The CDR3 runs to 15 residues. The chain's CDR3 is CASRTGAPSGNTLYF. The CDR3 DNA, read in part, is TGTGCCAGCAGGACAGGGGCCCCTTCTGGAAATACG.

As for this clone: The gene names given are mouse names. The read terminates 4 residues before the CDR3 end, so the remaining end is supplied by the germline J gene. This chain uses TRBV13-3 with TRBJ2-5; 9 bases are shared with TRBD2. CDR3 length equals 16 residues. Germline CDR1 NNHDY, CDR2 SYVADS. V lost 1 base and J lost 0; bases outside the gene matches: 3. CDR3: CASSDNWGANQDTQYF. CDR3 bases read: TGTGCCAGCAGTGATAACTGGGGGGCTAACCAAGAC.

Worth noting for this clone: Gene names denote mouse genes. The read falls 4 residues short of the CDR3 end, and the missing part is taken from the germline J gene. The J gene is TRBJ1-4, the V gene TRBV13-3; 8 nucleotides match TRBD1. V lost 3 bases, J lost 3 bases, and 4 bases stayed unmatched. The CDR3 length is 15 residues. CDR1 is NNHDY and CDR2 is SYVADS in the germline V gene. The DNA read from the CDR3 is TGTGCCAGCAGTGCGGGACAGGCCGCCAACGAA. Translating gives CASSAGQAANE. The full CDR3 protein reads CASSAGQAANERLFF.

Details on this clone: Mouse germline and gene names are used. Read data end 4 residues before the CDR3 end; the end is taken from the germline J gene. The chain recombines TRBV13-3 with TRBJ1-4, with no clear D. CDR1 NNHDY and CDR2 SYVADS come from the germline V gene. V lost 4 bases and J lost 1, with 8 bases in between. CDR3 length: 14 residues. CDR3 residues: CASSPLYSNERLFF. Partial CDR3 DNA: TGTGCCAGCAGTCCCCTGTATTCCAACGAA.

In its sample, this clone was seen a few times. The listed genes are named as in mouse. The CDR3 end lies 4 residues beyond the end of the read and is filled in from the germline J gene. The genes are TRBV13-2 and TRBJ2-1; 8 positions agree with TRBD2. The V gene end was trimmed by 0 bases and the J gene end by 6 bases; junction bases not matched to a gene: 8. The germline V gene encodes CDR1 NNHNN and CDR2 SYGAGS (reference sequence). The CDR3 loop spans 16 amino acids. Partial CDR3 DNA: TGTGCCAGCGGTGATGAACTGGGGGACGGGGTTGCT. Translated: CASGDELGDGVA. The entire CDR3 is CASGDELGDGVAEQFF.

This clone appeared a few times. Gene names denote mouse genes. Read coverage stops 4 residues before the CDR3 terminus; the germline J gene supplies the remainder. This chain connects TRBV16 to TRBJ2-5, with 9 nucleotides matching TRBD1. The CDR3 covers 13 residues. Germline V gene sequence: CDR1 SGHSA, CDR2 FRNQAP. The CDR3 protein is CASSSQGADTQYF. CDR3 bases read: TGTGCAAGCAGCTCACAGGGGGCGGAC. Looking up the rest from reference TRBV16 and TRBJ2-5 gives the full variable domain: NAGVIQTPRHKVTGKGQEATLWCEPISGHSAVFWYRQTIVQGLEFLTYFRNQAPIDDSGMPKERFSAQMPNQSHSTLKIQSTQPQDSAVYLCASSSQGADTQYFGPGTRLLVL.

This clone is categorized as medium-sized (0.01 to 0.1%). Gene names refer to mouse genes. The read comes to an end 4 residues before the CDR3 does, leaving the germline J gene to fill in the end. The chain joins TRBV13-2 to TRBJ2-5; the match to TRBD1 covers 10 bases. The CDR3 length is 15 residues. CDR1 NNHNN and CDR2 SYGAGS come from the germline V gene (reference sequence). The CDR3 protein is CASGGGDRGWDTQYF. The DNA read from the CDR3 is TGTGCCAGCGGTGGTGGGGACAGGGGATGGGAC.

This clone is medium-sized by share. Gene names are mouse gene names. The DNA ends 4 residues before the CDR3 does, and the rest of the CDR3 is filled in from the germline J gene. In the same sample, other DNA sequences code for this CDR3. This chain uses TRBV1 with TRBJ2-7; D is unclear. Trimming left V 2 bases short and J 3 bases short, with 5 bases between. Germline V gene data show CDR1 as NSQYPW and CDR2 as LRSPGD (reference sequence). The CDR3 covers 12 residues. CDR3 amino acids: CTCSARHYEQYF. The sequenced CDR3 bases are TGCACCTGCAGTGCAAGACACTAT.

Comments on this clone: Each gene name is a mouse one. The read gets to within 4 residues of the CDR3 end, and the germline J gene fills in the rest. This chain joins TRBV19 and TRBJ1-1; TRBD1 aligns across 7 bases. Germline CDR1 and CDR2: FNHDT and SITEND (reference sequence). The CDR3 contains 14 residues. CDR3 residues: CASSHRDRTTEVFF. CDR3 bases read: TGTGCCAGCAGCCATAGGGACAGAACAACA.

About this clone: There is a difference at residue 10 between the TCRdb protein and the DNA translation, so the protein given here was translated from the DNA. The gene names given are mouse names. The read stops 3 residues short of the end of the CDR3; the missing end is completed from the germline J gene. This chain connects TRBV19 to TRBJ1-6; D is ambiguous. TRBJ1-6 is identified as an open reading frame with a role that is uncertain. CDR1 FNHDT and CDR2 SITEND come from the germline V gene (reference sequence). The CDR3 consists of 13 residues. Trimming stripped 2 bases from V and 10 bases from J, with 10 bases between. CDR3 region: CASSIGRRSPLYF. The sequenced CDR3 bases are TGTGCCAGCAGTATCGGCAGGCGGTCGCCC.

In this sample, this clone is medium-sized. Germline and genes: mouse. The DNA ends 4 residues before the CDR3 does, and the rest of the CDR3 is filled in from the germline J gene. The chain is built from TRBV13-3 and TRBJ2-1; D possibly corresponds to TRBD1 (6 bases). The V end lost 0 bases, the J end lost 1 base, and 8 bases lay between the germline ends. The CDR3 consists of 15 residues. Germline V CDR1 and CDR2: NNHDY, SYVADS. Partial CDR3 DNA: TGTGCCAGCAGTGATGTTAGGGGGAACTATGCT. Its protein is CASSDVRGNYA. The CDR3 in its entirety is CASSDVRGNYAEQFF.

Concerning this clone itself: TCRdb gives a protein that differs at residue 10 from what the DNA encodes, so the protein here is translated from the DNA. The gene symbols are mouse symbols. The observed sequence ends 3 residues before the CDR3 terminus, with the missing tail filled in from the germline J gene. V usage is TRBV1 and J usage is TRBJ1-6, with D possibly being TRBD1 (5 bases). TRBJ1-6 is assigned to the ORF class and has an uncertain function. CDR1 and CDR2 (germline): NSQYPW, LRSPGD (reference sequence). This CDR3 is built from 13 residues. Trimming removed 6 bases from V and 3 bases from J, with 6 bases in between. CDR3 DNA, as far as it was read: TGCACCTGCAGGGACAACTATAATTCGCCC. Amino acids: CTCRDNYNSP. The whole CDR3 reads CTCRDNYNSPLYF.

The sample holds many counts of this clone. Gene names refer to mouse genes. Read coverage stops 4 residues before the CDR3 terminus; the germline J gene supplies the remainder. The chain links TRBV13-3 to TRBJ2-7; 10 bases fit TRBD2. The CDR3 runs 14 residues. V lost 6 bases and J lost 3; bases outside the gene matches: 6. From germline, CDR1 is NNHDY and CDR2 SYVADS. CDR3 region: CASTPTGGLYEQYF. The DNA read from the CDR3 is TGTGCCAGCACCCCGACTGGGGGGCTCTAT.

Only a few counts were recorded for this clone. Gene names refer to mouse genes. The read gets to within 4 residues of the CDR3 end, and the germline J gene fills in the rest. The V call is TRBV13-2, the J call TRBJ2-5; TRBD2 matches 10 bases. The CDR3 has 16 residues. Per the germline V gene, CDR1 is NNHNN and CDR2 is SYGAGS (reference sequence). The CDR3 sequence is CASGDELWGGEDTQYF. The part of the CDR3 DNA that was read is TGTGCCAGCGGTGATGAACTCTGGGGGGGCGAGGAC.

As concerns this clone: The genes and germline here are from mouse. The CDR3 end is not reached by the read, which stops 4 residues before it; the germline J gene fills it in. This chain uses TRBV19 with TRBJ2-5; 7 nucleotides line up with TRBD2. V lost 6 bases, J lost 3 bases, and 7 bases stayed unmatched. The germline CDR1 and CDR2 sequences are FNHDT and SITEND (reference sequence). CDR3 size: 14 residues. CDR3: CASNQEGLQDTQYF. The covered CDR3 bases are TGTGCCAGCAACCAGGAGGGACTGCAAGAC.

There are a few counts of this clone. Gene names are mouse gene names. The read ends 4 residues before the CDR3 terminus; that terminus is restored from the germline J gene. J is TRBJ2-5 and V is TRBV5, with D uncertain. The germline CDR1 and CDR2 sequences are LGHNA and YNLKQL (reference sequence). CDR3 length equals 11 residues. CDR3 DNA, as far as it was read: TGTGCCAGCAGCCACAGGGAC. Translated, it gives CASSHRD. The full CDR3 is CASSHRDTQYF.

This clone has more than one count but fewer than ten. Gene names are mouse gene names. The read ends 4 residues early relative to the CDR3; the germline J gene fills the gap. The genes are TRBV13-3 and TRBJ2-5; D may be TRBD1 (6 bases). The CDR3 has 14 residues. Deletions cut 4 bases from V and 2 bases from J, with 11 bases between. The germline V gene has CDR1 NNHDY and CDR2 SYVADS. Incomplete CDR3 DNA: TGTGCCAGCAGTTCCGGGACATTCCAAGAC. This translates into CASSSGTFQD. In full, the CDR3 is CASSSGTFQDTQYF.

In this sample, this clone turned up many times. Mouse germline and gene names are used. From the germline J gene comes the end of the CDR3, since the read stops 4 residues before it. The same CDR3 can be traced to other DNA sequences in this sample. The V gene is TRBV19, the J gene TRBJ1-4; 8 bases fit TRBD1. This CDR3 spans 15 amino acids. Trimming removed 0 bases from V and 2 bases from J; junction bases left unmatched: 0. CDR1 FNHDT and CDR2 SITEND come from the germline V gene (reference sequence). Partial CDR3 DNA: TGTGCCAGCAGTATAGGACAGGGGTCCAACGAA. Translating gives CASSIGQGSNE. The full CDR3 is CASSIGQGSNERLFF.

This clone has more than one count but fewer than ten. The genes and germline here are from mouse. From the germline J gene comes the end of the CDR3, since the read stops 4 residues before it. V is TRBV1 and J is TRBJ2-5, with TRBD2 identical over 8 bases. CDR1 is NSQYPW, CDR2 LRSPGD, per germline (reference sequence). The CDR3 covers 13 residues. Incomplete CDR3 DNA: TGCACCTGCAGTGCAAGACTGGGGGAC. Residues: CTCSARLGD. The full-length CDR3 reads as CTCSARLGDTQYF.

This clone was seen only a few times. All gene names here are mouse names. From the germline J gene comes the end of the CDR3, since the read stops 4 residues before it. This rearrangement joins TRBV19 to TRBJ2-1, with 11 positions matching TRBD1. The CDR3 sequence is 16 residues long. Unmatched junction bases numbered 6, after V lost 1 base and J lost 6 bases. Germline V gives CDR1 FNHDT, CDR2 SITEND (reference sequence). CDR3 DNA (partial): TGTGCCAGCAGTATAAGATGGACAGGGGGCATTGCT. This codes for CASSIRWTGGIA. The full CDR3 sequence reads CASSIRWTGGIAEQFF.

This clone is termed medium-sized. Germline and genes here are mouse. The read halts 4 residues ahead of the CDR3 end, with the missing end drawn from the germline J gene. The gene calls are TRBV14 and TRBJ1-2; TRBD1 matches at 11 bases. The junction had 0 bases not matched to a gene; V was cut back by 5 bases and J by 0 bases. From germline, CDR1 is SGHDT and CDR2 FRDEAV. This CDR3 contains 14 residues. The CDR3: CASRGQGANSDYTF. The DNA read from the CDR3 is TGTGCCAGCAGGGGACAGGGGGCAAACTCC.

Turning to this clone: Genes and germline come from the mouse. The CDR3 is cut off 4 residues early in the read; its end comes from the germline J gene. The chain combines TRBV13-1 with TRBJ2-3, with D possibly TRBD2 on 6 matching bases. Germline V CDR1 and CDR2: NSHNY, SYGAGN. Trimming took 6 bases from V and 1 from J, leaving 15 bases between them. The CDR3 loop spans 15 amino acids. The CDR3 loop is CASKSSLGGAETLYF. Incomplete CDR3 DNA: TGTGCCAGCAAAAGCTCACTGGGTGGTGCAGAA.

In regard to this clone: The gene names here belong to mouse. The read halts 4 residues ahead of the CDR3 end, with the missing end drawn from the germline J gene. The chain links TRBV13-1 to TRBJ1-2; 7 bases align to TRBD1. V lost 2 bases and J lost 0; bases outside the gene matches: 4. The CDR3 contains 15 residues. Germline loops: CDR1 NSHNY, CDR2 SYGAGN. The CDR3 sequence: CASSDPGQTNSDYTF. CDR3 DNA, as far as it was read: TGTGCCAGCAGTGACCCGGGACAGACAAACTCC.

This clone occurred a few times. All gene names here are mouse names. CDR3 loop: CASSRDLGGSYEQYF. The sequenced part of the CDR3 DNA is TGTGCTAGCAGTAGAGACCTGGGGGGGTCCTAT. The chain has TRBV17 and TRBJ2-7, with TRBD2 matching 9 bases. The read terminates 4 residues before the CDR3 end, so the remaining end is supplied by the germline J gene. The V segment lost 0 bases and the J segment 1 base; nucleotides outside the gene matches: 1. CDR3 length: 15 residues. Germline V gene lookup returns CDR1 MNHDT and CDR2 YYDKIL.

This clone was detected many times. The gene names given are mouse names. Read sequence stops 4 residues before the CDR3 end, and the germline J gene provides the missing end. The chain has TRBV13-3 and TRBJ2-1, with TRBD2 matching 8 bases. After removal of 1 base from V and 1 base from J, the junction contained 1 base not matched to a gene. The V gene's germline CDR1 is NNHDY and CDR2 SYVADS. The CDR3 consists of 15 residues. CDR3 amino acids: CASSDSGGNYAEQFF. The DNA read from the CDR3 is TGTGCCAGCAGTGATTCTGGGGGGAACTATGCT.

A note on this clone: Genes and germline are mouse. The read terminates 4 residues ahead of where the CDR3 ends, so the germline J gene completes it. The V and J genes are TRBV17 and TRBJ2-5, with 9 bases matching TRBD2. From germline, CDR1 is MNHDT and CDR2 YYDKIL. The CDR3 loop spans 14 amino acids. The part of the CDR3 DNA that was read is TGTGCTAGCAGTACAACTGGGGGGTTGGAC. Translating gives CASSTTGGLD. In full, the CDR3 reads CASSTTGGLDTQYF.